The present T cell receptor beta chain was sequenced within a study of immune characterization of retroperitoneal liposarcoma. This clonotype counts as medium-sized. V was pared by 5 bases and J by 6 bases, with 5 bases of the junction left unmatched. The germline CDR1 and CDR2 sequences are MNHEY and SMNVEV (reference sequence). The CDR3 sequence is 14 residues long. In TCRdb, the PCR reads were re-called with MiXCR into one record per CDR3 protein. Among 2,000 to 2,500 distinct CDR3 sequences listed, 30% to 40% were seen once. This rearrangement joins TRBV27 to TRBJ2-4; TRBD1 matches 9 bases. Material for sequencing was tumor tissue. The receptor was derived from a male donor with retroperitoneal liposarcoma. The CDR3 nucleotides read TGTGCCAGCAGTATACAGGGGGCGGGAAACATTCAGTACTTC. Its translation is CASSIQGAGNIQYF.